This T cell receptor (beta chain) was observed in a study of human T cells and chemical hapten exposure. Looking at the study overall: The study traced per-sample TCR yield variation mainly to small differences in pooled library volumes. Study-wide findings and caveats: Once DPC sensitization occurred, TCRs above 1 in 1000 frequency showed no change.

It was the library that attached unique molecular identifiers to individual cDNA molecules. Authors' data handling: 96,000 or so TCRs per sample was the median, with a range of 23,224 to 690,600. TCRdb re-analysed the 5' RACE reads in MiXCR, keeping a single row per CDR3 protein. These V and J calls derive from TCRdb rather than the authors' analysis. The sample has 110,000 to 150,000 distinct CDR3 sequences; 4.1% are singletons. The sample holds many counts of this clonotype. No antigen is known for it. This CDR3 has 15 amino acids. V lost 4 bases and J lost 0, with 11 bases in between. Germline V gene sequence: CDR1 SGHKS, CDR2 YYEKEE (reference sequence). Extraction yielded total RNA from whole blood (unfractionated).

The receptor comes from a female donor in good health. The chain combines TRBV5-5 with TRBJ2-1; D perhaps matches TRBD2 (5 bases). CDR3 sequence: CASSQAVSSYNEQFF. DNA of the CDR3: TGTGCCAGCAGCCAAGCGGTCAGCTCCTACAATGAGCAGTTCTTC.